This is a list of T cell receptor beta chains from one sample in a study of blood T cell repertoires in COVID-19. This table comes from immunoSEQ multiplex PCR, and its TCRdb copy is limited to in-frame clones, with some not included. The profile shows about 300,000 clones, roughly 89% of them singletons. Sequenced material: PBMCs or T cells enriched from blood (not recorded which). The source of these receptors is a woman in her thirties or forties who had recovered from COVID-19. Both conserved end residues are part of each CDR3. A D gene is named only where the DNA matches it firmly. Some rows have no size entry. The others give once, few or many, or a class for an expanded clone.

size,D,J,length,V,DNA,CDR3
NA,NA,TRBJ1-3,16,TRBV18,TGTGCCAGCTCACAAAACCAGGTCGACTCTGGAAACACCATATATTTT,CASSQNQVDSGNTIYF
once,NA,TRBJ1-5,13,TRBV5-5,TGTGCCAGCAGCTTGGGACACAATCAGCCCCAGCATTTT,CASSLGHNQPQHF
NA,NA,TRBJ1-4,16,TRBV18,TGTGCCAGCTCACCAGGCAGGGGTGGAACTAATGAAAAACTGTTTTTT,CASSPGRGGTNEKLFF
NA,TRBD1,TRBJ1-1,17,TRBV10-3,TGTGCCATCGGTGGGACAGGGGGTTCCGGCGCGAACACTGAAGCTTTCTTT,CAIGGTGGSGANTEAFF
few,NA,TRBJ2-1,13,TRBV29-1,TGCAGTTCGGGGGACGGACCCTACAATGAGCAGTTCTTC,CSSGDGPYNEQFF
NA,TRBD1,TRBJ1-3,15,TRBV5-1,TGCGCCAGCAGCATGGGACAGGGGGCAGGAAACACCATATATTTT,CASSMGQGAGNTIYF
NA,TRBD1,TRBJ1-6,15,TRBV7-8,TGTGCCAGCAGCTTAGATACAGGGGACAATTCACCCCTCCACTTT,CASSLDTGDNSPLHF
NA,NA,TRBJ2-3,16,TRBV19,TGTGCCAGTAGTGAGCTAAAGGGAGTTGGCACAGATACGCAGTATTTT,CASSELKGVGTDTQYF
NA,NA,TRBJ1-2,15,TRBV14,TGTGCCAGCAGCCAAGACCGCGGGCGATTCTATGGCTACACCTTC,CASSQDRGRFYGYTF
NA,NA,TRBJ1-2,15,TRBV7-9,TGTGCCAGCAGCTTAGCTTGGGGGGGAGACTATGGCTACACCTTC,CASSLAWGGDYGYTF
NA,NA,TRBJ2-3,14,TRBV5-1,TGCGCCAGCAGCTTGGCCAGGCCCACAGATACGCAGTATTTT,CASSLARPTDTQYF
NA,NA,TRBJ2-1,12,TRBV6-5,TGTGCCAGCACCCCTAGACACAATGAGCAGTTCTTC,CASTPRHNEQFF
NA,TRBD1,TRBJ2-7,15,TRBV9,TGTGCCAGCAGCGTGACCGGGACAGACTCCTACGAGCAGTACTTC,CASSVTGTDSYEQYF
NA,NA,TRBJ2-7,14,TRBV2,TGTGCCAGCACTATGGGTACGGGCTCCTACGAGCAGTACTTC,CASTMGTGSYEQYF
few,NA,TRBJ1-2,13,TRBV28,TGTGCCAGCAGTTTATCCAGATACTATGGCTACACCTTC,CASSLSRYYGYTF
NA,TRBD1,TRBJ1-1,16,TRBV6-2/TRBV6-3,TGTGCCAGCAGTTACGCACAGGGGGCTTATAGCACTGAAGCTTTCTTT,CASSYAQGAYSTEAFF
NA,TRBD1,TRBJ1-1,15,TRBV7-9,TGTGCCAGCAGCAAAGTACAGGGGGCCGGTACTGAAGCTTTCTTT,CASSKVQGAGTEAFF
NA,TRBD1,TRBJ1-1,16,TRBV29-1,TGCAGCGTCGGGGGGACAGGGGGCGCGATGAACACTGAAGCTTTCTTT,CSVGGTGGAMNTEAFF
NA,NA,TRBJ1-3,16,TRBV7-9,TGTGCCAGCAGCCCCCCCGGCGGGTCGATTGGAAACACCATATATTTT,CASSPPGGSIGNTIYF
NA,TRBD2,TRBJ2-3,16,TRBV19,TGTGCCAGTAGTATTAGCGGGAGGGCGACCACAGATACGCAGTATTTT,CASSISGRATTDTQYF
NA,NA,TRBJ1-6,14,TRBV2,TGTGCCAGCAGCCTCTCCCAGGGTAATTCACCCCTCCACTTT,CASSLSQGNSPLHF
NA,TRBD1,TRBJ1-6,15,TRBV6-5,TGTGCCAGCAGTTACTCGGGACAGAATAATTCACCCCTCCACTTT,CASSYSGQNNSPLHF
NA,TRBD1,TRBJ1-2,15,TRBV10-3,TGTGCCATCACCGAGACAGGGGGCTCTAGCTATGGCTACACCTTC,CAITETGGSSYGYTF
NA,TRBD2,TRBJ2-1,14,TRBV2,TGTGCCAGCAGTGCTAGCGGGGGGGGGAATGAGCAGTTCTTC,CASSASGGGNEQFF
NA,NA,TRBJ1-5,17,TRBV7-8,TGTGCCAGCAGCTTAGCCGGGGGTGTGGCCACCAGCCAGCCCCAGCATTTT,CASSLAGGVATSQPQHF
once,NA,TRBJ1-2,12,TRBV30,TGTGCCTGGAGGTCAGGCGTAGATGGCTACACCTTC,CAWRSGVDGYTF
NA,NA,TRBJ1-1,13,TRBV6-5,TGTGCCAGCAGGTCCCACAGGGAAGGGGAGGCTTTCTTT,CASRSHREGEAFF
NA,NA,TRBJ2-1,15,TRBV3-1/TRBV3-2,TGTGCCAGCAGCCAATCAGCGGGCGTATGGAATGAGCAGTTCTTC,CASSQSAGVWNEQFF
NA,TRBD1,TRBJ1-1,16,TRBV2,TGTGCCAGCAGCGTAGACAGGGGAGGTGGTAACACTGAAGCTTTCTTT,CASSVDRGGGNTEAFF
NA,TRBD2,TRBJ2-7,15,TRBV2,TGTGCCAGCAGTCTCGGGACTAGCGCATACTACGAGCAGTACTTC,CASSLGTSAYYEQYF
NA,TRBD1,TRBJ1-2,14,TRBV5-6,TGTGCCAGCAGCTACCGGGACAGGATGTACGGCTACACCTTC,CASSYRDRMYGYTF
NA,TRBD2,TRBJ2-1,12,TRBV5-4,TGTGCCAGCAGCCCGACTAGCGGAGAGCAGTTCTTC,CASSPTSGEQFF
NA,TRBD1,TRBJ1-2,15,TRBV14,TGTGCCAGCAGCCGGACAGGGGCGAACCTCTATGGCTACACCTTC,CASSRTGANLYGYTF
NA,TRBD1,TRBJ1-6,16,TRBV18,TGTGCCAGCTCACCACAAAACCAGGGGGCGCATTCACCCCTCCACTTT,CASSPQNQGAHSPLHF
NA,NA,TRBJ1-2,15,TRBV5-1,TGCGCCAGCAGCTTGGGCGGCCAAGGGGTTAGCGGCTACACCTTC,CASSLGGQGVSGYTF
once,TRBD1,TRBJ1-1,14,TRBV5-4,TGTGCCAGCAGCGCGGGACAGACCTACACTGAAGCTTTCTTT,CASSAGQTYTEAFF
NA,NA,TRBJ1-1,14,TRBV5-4,TGTGCCAGCAGCTTGGACAGCATGAACACTGAAGCTTTCTTT,CASSLDSMNTEAFF
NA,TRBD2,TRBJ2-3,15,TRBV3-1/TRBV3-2,TGTGCCAGCAGCCTTAGCGGGGGGGCAGTTGATACGCAGTATTTT,CASSLSGGAVDTQYF
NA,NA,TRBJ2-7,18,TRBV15,TGTGCCACCAGCAGTCTCTCCTTTTCACAGGGCCATGGGAAGGAGCAGTACTTC,CATSSLSFSQGHGKEQYF
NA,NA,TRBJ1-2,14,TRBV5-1,TGCGCCAGCAGCCTCGGACAGTCCACCTATGGCTACACCTTC,CASSLGQSTYGYTF
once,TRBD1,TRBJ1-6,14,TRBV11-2,TGTGCCAGCAGCTCACAGGGGGGTAATTCACCCCTCCACTTT,CASSSQGGNSPLHF
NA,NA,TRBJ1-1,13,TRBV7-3,TGTGCCAGCCTAAGACAGGTGAACACTGAAGCTTTCTTT,CASLRQVNTEAFF
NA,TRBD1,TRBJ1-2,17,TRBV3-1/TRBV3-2,TGTGCCAGCAGCCAAGTGGGAGGGGCAGGGGGCCTCTATGGCTACACCTTC,CASSQVGGAGGLYGYTF
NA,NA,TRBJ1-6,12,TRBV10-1,TGCGCCAGCACCCGGCGGCATTCACCCCTCCACTTT,CASTRRHSPLHF
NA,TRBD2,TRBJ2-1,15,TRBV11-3,TGTGCCAGCAGCTTTGGACTAGCGGATTACAATGAGCAGTTCTTC,CASSFGLADYNEQFF
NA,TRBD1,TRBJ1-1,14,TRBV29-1,TGCAGCGTTGAGAACAGGGGGCGGGAGACTGAAGCTTTCTTT,CSVENRGRETEAFF
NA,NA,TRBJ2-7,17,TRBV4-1,TGCGCCAGCAGCCAAGGACTGGCCGTCAGTCTCTCCTACGAGCAGTACTTC,CASSQGLAVSLSYEQYF
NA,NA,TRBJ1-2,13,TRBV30,TGTGCCTGGAGTCCCCAGGGGAACTATGGCTACACCTTC,CAWSPQGNYGYTF
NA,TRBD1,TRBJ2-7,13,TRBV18,TGTGCCAGCTCTAAGACAGGGCGGGCCGAGCAGTACTTC,CASSKTGRAEQYF
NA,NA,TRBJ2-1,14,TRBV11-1,TGTGCCAGCAGCTTAGGACCTTCGGCGGCTGAGCAGTTCTTC,CASSLGPSAAEQFF
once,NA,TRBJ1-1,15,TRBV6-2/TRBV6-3,TGTGCCAGCAGTGCCATTCGAGGAGGGCACACTGAAGCTTTCTTT,CASSAIRGGHTEAFF
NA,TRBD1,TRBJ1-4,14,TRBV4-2,TGTGCCAGCAGACCCGACAGGGTAGGAGAAAAACTGTTTTTT,CASRPDRVGEKLFF